The 23 T cell receptor beta chains given below trace back to one sample, sequenced in a study of blood T cell repertoires in COVID-19. TCRdb's table, derived via immunoSEQ multiplex PCR, lists solely in-frame clones and lacks some. The sample lists just under 40,000 clones; approximately 94% were seen once. The sequencing sample was made of peripheral blood. The receptor set was obtained from a human donor with active COVID-19. The donor label of this sample is uncertain.

This chain joins TRBV5-1 and TRBJ2-3; 9 bases are a match to TRBD1. Germline CDR1 reads SGHRS; CDR2 reads YFSETQ. V lost 3 bases and J lost 9; bases outside the gene matches: 8. The CDR3 loop spans 14 amino acids. Written as DNA, the CDR3 is TGCGCCAGCAGCTCGACCGGGACAGGGTTCACGCAGTATTTT. Protein sequence: CASSSTGTGFTQYF.

The rearrangement links TRBV7-9 to TRBJ2-3, with TRBD2 matching over 7 bases. There are 16 residues in the CDR3. The germline CDR1 and CDR2 sequences are SEHNR and FQNEAQ (reference sequence). Germline trimming cut 3 bases from V and 0 bases from J; bases unmatched to any gene: 6. CDR3: CASSLQRGASTDTQYF. The CDR3 nucleotides read TGTGCCAGCAGCTTGCAGCGGGGAGCTAGCACAGATACGCAGTATTTT.

DNA for the CDR3: TGTGCCAGCAGCTTAGGGGACAGGGATCAAGAGACCCAGTACTTC. This translates into CASSLGDRDQETQYF. The chain uses TRBV7-2 and TRBJ2-5, with 9 bases identical to TRBD1. Germline-derived CDR1 and CDR2 are SGHTA and FQGNSA. After removal of 1 base from V and 2 bases from J, the junction contained 2 bases not matched to a gene. The CDR3 length is 15 residues. The variable domain in full, with the rest retrieved from reference TRBV7-2 and TRBJ2-5, is GAGVSQSPSNKVTEKGKDVELRCDPISGHTALYWYRQSLGQGLEFLIYFQGNSAPDKSGLPSDRFSAERTGGSVSTLTIQRTQQEDSAVYLCASSLGDRDQETQYFGPGTRLLVL.

In nucleotides, the CDR3 is TGCAGCGTTCTAGCTCCGACAGGGGCCGTGAACACTGAAGCTTTCTTT. Protein product: CSVLAPTGAVNTEAFF. The chain couples TRBV29-1 to TRBJ1-1, with TRBD1 identical over 8 bases. CDR1 is SQVTM, CDR2 ANQGSEA, per germline. V was clipped by 5 bases and J by 0 bases; unmatched bases: 11. The CDR3 loop spans 16 amino acids.

The chain uses TRBV6-2 or TRBV6-3 and TRBJ2-3; possible D gene TRBD1, 6 bases. In germline, CDR1 is MNHEY, CDR2 SVGEGT. V was cut by 0 bases and J by 5 bases, with 6 bases left in between. There are 13 residues in the CDR3. CDR3 region: CASSYSGGDTQYF. CDR3 nucleotide sequence: TGTGCCAGCAGTTACTCAGGGGGAGATACGCAGTATTTT.

V and J are TRBV5-6 and TRBJ1-5; D perhaps matches TRBD1 (6 bases). V gave up 1 base and J gave up 0 bases, with 11 bases separating them. CDR1 is SGHDT, CDR2 YYEEEE, per germline. The CDR3 length is 16 residues. The CDR3 sequence is CASSLTGMNSNQPQHF. The CDR3 DNA reads TGTGCCAGCAGCTTGACAGGGATGAATAGCAATCAGCCCCAGCATTTT.

This chain links TRBV19 with TRBJ2-2; D gene unclear. The CDR3 runs to 15 residues. CDR1 is LNHDA and CDR2 is SQIVND in the germline V gene (reference sequence). V gave up 6 bases and J gave up 4 bases, with 15 bases separating them. CDR3 residues: CASSPKLSPTGELFF. DNA of the CDR3: TGTGCCAGTAGCCCCAAACTAAGTCCCACCGGGGAGCTGTTTTTT. The full variable domain, rest sourced from reference TRBV19 and TRBJ2-2, is DGGITQSPKYLFRKEGQNVTLSCEQNLNHDAMYWYRQDPGQGLRLIYYSQIVNDFQKGDIAEGYSVSREKKESFPLTVTSAQKNPTAFYLCASSPKLSPTGELFFGEGSRLTVL.

V usage is TRBV19 and J usage is TRBJ1-5; D remains unclear. The CDR3 runs 13 residues. V gave up 3 bases and J gave up 14 bases, with 17 bases separating them. Germline V lookup: CDR1 LNHDA, CDR2 SQIVND (reference sequence). CDR3 coding DNA: TGTGCCAGTAGTATTAGCCCCCAAGGCAATAAGCATTTT. It yields the protein CASSISPQGNKHF. The whole variable domain, remainder taken from reference TRBV19 and TRBJ1-5, is DGGITQSPKYLFRKEGQNVTLSCEQNLNHDAMYWYRQDPGQGLRLIYYSQIVNDFQKGDIAEGYSVSREKKESFPLTVTSAQKNPTAFYLCASSISPQGNKHFGDGTRLSIL.

V usage is TRBV2 and J usage is TRBJ1-5; tentatively, D is TRBD1 (6 bases). Germline CDR1 and CDR2: SNHLY and FYNNEI. V lost 4 bases to trimming and J lost 2 bases, with 18 bases between them. The CDR3 is 17 amino acids. CDR3 coding DNA: TGTGCCAGCAGTGCCCCGGGTACAGGGTCCGGCAATCAGCCCCAGCATTTT. Translation gives CASSAPGTGSGNQPQHF.

The chain combines TRBV4-1 with TRBJ2-1; 14 nucleotides match TRBD2. This CDR3 is built from 15 residues. The V gene's germline CDR1 is MGHRA and CDR2 YSYEKL. The junction had 4 bases not matched to a gene; V was cut back by 5 bases and J by 7 bases. For the CDR3, the DNA is TGCGCCAGCAGCGGGACTAGCGGGAGTCGGAATGAGCAGTTCTTC. This codes for CASSGTSGSRNEQFF.

The chain recombines TRBV5-1 with TRBJ1-1; D gene uncertain. The ends were cut back, 0 bases at V and 2 bases at J, with 11 bases in the middle. This CDR3 region has 15 residues. The germline V gene has CDR1 SGHRS and CDR2 YFSETQ. The CDR3 reads CASSLGSQQNTEAFF. The CDR3 nucleotides read TGCGCCAGCAGCTTGGGTTCTCAACAAAACACTGAAGCTTTCTTT.

The chain links TRBV4-3 to TRBJ2-1; D remains unclear. This CDR3 contains 16 residues. V lost 4 bases, J lost 0 bases, and 13 bases lay in between. Per germline, CDR1 LGHNA and CDR2 YSLEER. The CDR3 here is CASSPGGASSYNEQFF. CDR3 nucleotides: TGCGCCAGCAGCCCCGGTGGAGCTAGCTCCTACAATGAGCAGTTCTTC.

The rearrangement links TRBV4-3 to TRBJ2-1, with TRBD1 as a possible D gene (7 bases). Germline loops: CDR1 LGHNA, CDR2 YSLEER. The CDR3 has 16 residues. Trimming took off 4 bases at V and 6 bases at J, with 19 bases between the two ends. CDR3: CASSPAGTDGSNEQFF. The CDR3 DNA is TGCGCCAGCAGCCCCGCGGGGACAGACGGGTCCAATGAGCAGTTCTTC.

V is TRBV11-3 and J is TRBJ2-3; D is perhaps TRBD1 (6 bases). The germline CDR1 and CDR2 sequences are SGHNT and YENEEA. The CDR3 loop spans 16 amino acids. Deletions cut 5 bases from V and 2 bases from J, with 17 bases between. CDR3 amino acids: CASSQGSQHHTDTQYF. The CDR3 DNA sequence: TGTGCCAGCAGCCAGGGGTCCCAACACCACACAGATACGCAGTATTTT.

V is TRBV5-4 and J is TRBJ2-5, with D perhaps matching TRBD2 (6 bases). The V end was cut by 4 bases, the J end by 4 bases, with 17 bases between. This CDR3 contains 15 residues. Germline CDR1 is SGHNT and CDR2 is YYREEE (reference sequence). In nucleotides, the CDR3 is TGTGCCAGCAGCCCTGGCGCTAGCGCCCCAGAGACCCAGTACTTC. Its protein product is CASSPGASAPETQYF.

The chain is built from TRBV6-5 and TRBJ1-2; 12 bases match TRBD1. The CDR3 is made up of 12 amino acids. The germline V gene encodes CDR1 MNHEY and CDR2 SVGAGI. V was clipped by 8 bases and J by 6 bases; unmatched bases: 1. The CDR3 region is CASGTGGDGYTF. The CDR3 nucleotides are TGTGCCAGCGGGACAGGGGGCGATGGCTACACCTTC.

The chain joins TRBV24-1 to TRBJ2-3; 13 nucleotides agree with TRBD2. The CDR3 is 20 amino acids. Germline V gives CDR1 KGHDR, CDR2 SFDVKD. V shed 2 bases and J 0 bases; nucleotides not matched to a gene: 10. In DNA form, the CDR3 reads TGTGCCACCAGTGATTACGCCGGACTAGCGGGGGATACTAGCACAGATACGCAGTATTTT. Translation gives CATSDYAGLAGDTSTDTQYF.

The CDR3 sequence: CASSLREPAGTDTQYF. CDR3 coding DNA: TGTGCCAGCAGTTTAAGGGAGCCCGCGGGGACAGATACGCAGTATTTT. This chain links TRBV27 with TRBJ2-3; D might be TRBD2 (6 bases). CDR1 is MNHEY and CDR2 is SMNVEV in the germline V gene (reference sequence). Between the trimmed V and J ends, which lost 2 bases and 3 bases, there was a span of 15 bases. CDR3 length: 16 amino acids.

This sequence joins TRBV3-1 (or the pseudogene TRBV3-2) and TRBJ2-1, with 8 bases matching TRBD2. Germline V gene data show CDR1 as LGHDT and CDR2 as YNNKEL (reference sequence). This CDR3 has 14 residues. V dropped 0 bases and J dropped 10; count of bases not matched to a gene: 5. This CDR3 is CASSQDRGGSEQFF. CDR3 sequence (DNA): TGTGCCAGCAGCCAAGATCGGGGGGGGAGCGAGCAGTTCTTC.

The genes are TRBV6-2 or TRBV6-3 and TRBJ2-5; the D is unclear. CDR1 MNHEY and CDR2 SVGEGT come from the germline V gene. Deletions cut 2 bases from V and 5 bases from J, with 15 bases between. This CDR3 contains 15 residues. The CDR3 reads CASSYLSGIRETQYF. The DNA for the CDR3 is TGTGCCAGCAGTTACCTATCCGGTATCCGGGAGACCCAGTACTTC.

The V and J genes are TRBV19 and TRBJ2-1; weak D call: TRBD2 (7 bases). CDR3 length: 14 amino acids. Trimming stripped 3 bases from V and 10 bases from J, with 16 bases between. Germline assignment: CDR1 LNHDA and CDR2 SQIVND (reference sequence). The CDR3 reads CASSISAGAGEQFF. DNA for the CDR3: TGTGCCAGTAGTATTTCCGCGGGGGCTGGGGAGCAGTTCTTC.

This chain joins TRBV10-2 and TRBJ2-7; 10 bases are a match to TRBD2. CDR1 is WSHSY, CDR2 SAAADI, per germline. The CDR3 runs to 13 residues. V shed 9 bases, J shed 5 bases, and the junction held 7 bases outside the gene matches. The CDR3 DNA follows: TGCGCCAGTTCCCCTAGCGGGGGAAACGAGCAGTACTTC. Protein product: CASSPSGGNEQYF.

The chain is built from TRBV7-9 and TRBJ2-7; 9 nucleotides align to TRBD1. The germline CDR1 and CDR2 sequences are SEHNR and FQNEAQ (reference sequence). The CDR3 covers 14 residues. V shed 7 bases and J 2 bases; nucleotides not matched to a gene: 6. CDR3: CASTGRDRAYEQYF. CDR3 DNA sequence: TGTGCCAGCACCGGCCGGGACAGGGCCTACGAGCAGTACTTC. Variable domain in full (rest from reference TRBV7-9 and TRBJ2-7): DTGVSQNPRHKITKRGQNVTFRCDPISEHNRLYWYRQTLGQGPEFLTYFQNEAQLEKSRLLSDRFSAERPKGSFSTLEIQRTEQGDSAMYLCASTGRDRAYEQYFGPGTRLTVT.